This TCR beta chain was documented in a study of cytomegalovirus exposure and HLA in healthy donors. Study outcomes and limitations: A few chains linked to CMV were shown in vitro to be specific for CMV antigens. Some TCR beta chains (164 of them) were listed as cytomegalovirus-associated.

To note about this clone: The antigen is not known.

CDR3 length: 17 residues. V gave up 0 bases and J gave up 0 bases; unmatched junction bases: 4. The germline gives CDR1 MGHRA, CDR2 YSYEKL. Profiled with immunoSEQ multiplex PCR; TCRdb holds only in-frame clones, not every one. The sample records 200,000 to 250,000 clones, 80% to 90% being singletons. This chain connects TRBV4-1 to TRBJ1-4; 7 bases are shared with TRBD1. The receptor was isolated from a woman aged 18-29 years in good health and CMV-seropositive. Sequenced input: PBMCs. CDR3 amino acids: CASSQEDRTATNEKLFF. The CDR3 DNA reads as TGCGCCAGCAGCCAAGAGGACAGGACTGCAACTAATGAAAAACTGTTTTTT.